Listed below are T cell receptor beta chains from one sample, sequenced in a study of patients and donors after allogeneic stem cell transplantation. TCRdb re-derived calls from the RT-PCR reads in MiXCR, one entry per CDR3 protein. Of about 960,000 distinct CDR3 sequences in the sample, roughly 18% were seen once. The sample consisted of blood, either unsorted or a sorted T cell fraction (not recorded which). These TCRs come from a human donor who was either an allogeneic HSCT recipient or a stem cell or donor lymphocyte infusion donor (not recorded which). It is not recorded whose cells these are; they may come from a transplant donor. Both conserved end residues are part of each CDR3. A D gene is named only where the DNA matches it firmly. Only part of the rows carry a size: once, few, many, or a class if the clone is expanded.

clone size	J gene	D gene	V gene	CDR3 DNA	CDR3 protein
many	TRBJ2-1	.	TRBV12-3/TRBV12-4	TGTGCCAGCAACATGGATGGTAGCTCCTACAATGAGCAGTTCTTC	CASNMDGSSYNEQFF
.	TRBJ2-7	TRBD1	TRBV6-2/TRBV6-3	TGTGCCAGCAGTTTCCCGGGACAGGGGGACTACGAGCAGTACTTC	CASSFPGQGDYEQYF
many	TRBJ1-1	.	TRBV5-1	TGCGCCAGCAGCTTGGACCAGGGAGAACAAGCTTTCTTT	CASSLDQGEQAFF
.	TRBJ2-7	TRBD1	TRBV5-1	TGCGCCAGCAGCCAGACGGGACAGGGGCACTACGAGCAGTACTTC	CASSQTGQGHYEQYF
many	TRBJ1-4	.	TRBV12-3/TRBV12-4	TGTGCCAGCAGTTCGGGGACCAAGGGCGGTGAAAAACTGTTTTTT	CASSSGTKGGEKLFF
.	TRBJ1-5	TRBD1	TRBV6-5	TGTGCCAGCAGTTTCCCACCTGGGACAGCCAATAGCAATCAGCCCCAGCATTTT	CASSFPPGTANSNQPQHF
few	TRBJ1-1	TRBD1	TRBV6-2/TRBV6-3	TGTGCCAGCAGTTCCTGGACAGGGAGGGTGAACACTGAAGCTTTCTTT	CASSSWTGRVNTEAFF
.	TRBJ1-6	.	TRBV27	TGTGCCAGCAGAACCGGGTCGGATTCACCCCTCCACTTT	CASRTGSDSPLHF
few	TRBJ1-1	.	TRBV20-1	TGCAGTGCCCCGCAACGGGGGAACACTGAAGCTTTCTTT	CSAPQRGNTEAFF
few	TRBJ2-3	.	TRBV7-6	TGTGCCAGCAGCCCGAGGGGGGGACCTCTATTCTCAGATACGCAGTATTTT	CASSPRGGPLFSDTQYF
.	TRBJ2-7	.	TRBV27	TGTGCCAGCATCAGGGGCTACGAGCAGTACTTC	CASIRGYEQYF
.	TRBJ2-5	.	TRBV30	TGTGCCTGGGTTAATTCCCCGGGATTAGGGAAGACCCAGTACTTC	CAWVNSPGLGKTQYF
.	TRBJ2-7	TRBD1	TRBV25-1	TGTGCCAGCAGTAACCCCCGGGACAGATCCTACGAGCAGTACTTC	CASSNPRDRSYEQYF
many	TRBJ1-6	.	TRBV5-1	TGCGCCAGCAGCTTGGAACCAGGGCTACTCAATTCACCCCTCCACTTT	CASSLEPGLLNSPLHF
.	TRBJ2-7	TRBD1	TRBV7-6	TGTGCCAGCAGCTTAAGACGACAGGGGGATTCCTACGAGCAGTACTTC	CASSLRRQGDSYEQYF
.	TRBJ2-1	.	TRBV20-1	TGCAGTGCTAGAGATAATGCCGCGTCCAATGAGCAGTTCTTC	CSARDNAASNEQFF
.	TRBJ2-5	TRBD2	TRBV5-1	TGCGCCAGCAGCTTGGAATCTAGCGGGGGGAGCCAGTACTTC	CASSLESSGGSQYF
few	TRBJ2-7	.	TRBV20-1	TGCAGTGCTAAAGGCAGTAAATCGTACGAGCAGTACTTC	CSAKGSKSYEQYF
many	TRBJ1-4	.	TRBV5-1	TGCGCCAGCAGCTTTGGTGGAACTAATGAAAAACTGTTTTTT	CASSFGGTNEKLFF
.	TRBJ2-1	.	TRBV10-2	TGCGCCAGCAGTGATTTGGTGGGGAATGAGCAGTTCTTC	CASSDLVGNEQFF
few	TRBJ1-2	.	TRBV24-1	TGTGCCACCAGTGACCCCGGTGCAGCTGGCAACTATGGCTACACCTTC	CATSDPGAAGNYGYTF
.	TRBJ1-4	TRBD1	TRBV25-1	TGTGCCAGCCGGGACAGGGTAAACGAAAAACTGTTTTTT	CASRDRVNEKLFF
.	TRBJ2-1	.	TRBV11-3	TGTGCCAGCAGCTTAGAGGTTGGGGCTGCTTATCACAATGAGCAGTTCTTC	CASSLEVGAAYHNEQFF
.	TRBJ2-3	TRBD1	TRBV10-3	TGTGCCATCAGTGATCAGGGGGCGCAGGAAGATACGCAGTATTTT	CAISDQGAQEDTQYF
few	TRBJ2-5	TRBD2	TRBV20-1	TGCAGTGCTAGTCCGGGGGGGGTGACCCAGTACTTC	CSASPGGVTQYF
.	TRBJ2-2	.	TRBV6-1	TGTGCCAGCAGTCAGCTTGGGTATACCGGGGAGCTGTTTTTT	CASSQLGYTGELFF